This T cell receptor (beta chain) was retrieved from a study of cytomegalovirus exposure and HLA in healthy donors (dated by TCRdb to the late 2010s). With regard to the full study: According to an earlier analysis of 587 of the donors, about 179 million T cells yielded 117 million unique TCR beta sequences and roughly 280 Gb of sequence data. Along with the approximately 700-subject first cohort, a separate validation cohort of about 110 different subjects was used. An early release that covered fewer than 750 HLA-typed donors contained approximately 320 gigabases of sequencing data and around 85 million unique TCR sequences. In an earlier analysis of a few hundred of the donors, high-throughput TCR beta sequencing was used to judge whether each TCR beta V gene segment behaved as functional or pseudogenic. Using immunosequencing, the study profiled T cell repertoires from 500 to 800 subjects and related those repertoires to cytomegalovirus serostatus. The study aimed to test whether signatures of past pathogen exposure could be identified by cataloging public T cell receptors. Genome-wide SNP genotypes for about 65% of the 666 donors were used in a later genetic analysis, which treated that subset as a discovery cohort. To study patterns of TCR occurrence, a later analysis re-analyzed previously published TCR beta repertoires from 666 donors and added high-resolution HLA genotyping. Roughly five DR-DQ haplotypes were handled as single units for association and clustering because linkage in the cohort was strong. All discovery cohort repertoires had been generated using a single sequencing platform. The number of donors typed differed by locus, with roughly 629-640 for A, B, C, DRB1 and DQB1, around 560 for DQA1, 606 for DPA1, and about 450 for DPB1. To predict cytomegalovirus infection status, the study brought together high-throughput TCR immunosequencing, statistical association of individual TCRs with disease status, and machine learning. Of the approximately 400 genotyped donors, 65% to 90% fell in the genetic ancestry cluster associated with self-reported Caucasian donors. The later analysis used no new phenotypic data to find candidate immune exposures, relying instead on TCR beta sequences and their occurrence across donors. Among 300 to 500 genotyped donors of the cohort, an average of about 220,000 unique TCR beta nucleotide sequences was sequenced per donor, of which roughly 18% were non-productive. HLA typing covered class I and class II loci at four-digit resolution. Donor age, sex, ethnicity and CMV serostatus were compiled together with the repertoire data. Points the paper makes about the study in general: Only TCR beta chains were sequenced in this cohort, and the absence of alpha or paired-chain data limited detectable features. In both the original and validation cohorts, the classifier was reported to diagnose cytomegalovirus status with high specificity and sensitivity. A later analysis associated 16,951 TCR beta sequences with specific HLA alleles at a false discovery rate of 0.05. A group of highly shared sequence variants was considered likely to be a technical artifact of the sequencing pipeline. A further reported finding was that TCR beta sequences accurately predicted the HLA-A and HLA-B alleles for most subjects in the first cohort. In an earlier analysis of approximately 590 of the donors, most TCR beta V segments appeared in productive rearrangements about 87% or about 30% of the time, broadly matching IMGT annotations. For the cohort, immune exposure information was limited to CMV serostatus. In a later analysis, HLA-associated TCR beta chains showed more clonal expansion and lower generation probabilities than non-associated chains that were equally common. The 87-base-pair reads could not distinguish some IMGT-functional V segments, including TRBV6-2 and TRBV6-3, so those segments were excluded. According to a later genetic analysis, donors in an Asian-associated ancestry cluster had fewer N-insertions in productive TCRs than the roughly 700-donor mean. The study gave a list of about 160 TCR beta chains associated with cytomegalovirus. HLA typing was unavailable for some donors at each locus, so association tests used only the typed subset. Because counts were too low, seventeen rarely observed V segments, including chromosome 9 orphons, were left out of the earlier analysis of a few hundred of the donors. Linkage disequilibrium might explain the correlated functional status among segregating V segments, but an unknown experimental factor could not be ruled out. Most TCR sequences were observed very rarely across donors, whereas some public TCRs were present in many individuals. Several of the top co-occurrence clusters appeared to be linked to parvovirus B19, influenza, CMV and Epstein-Barr virus, according to a later analysis. A later analysis found that TCR association rates varied across HLA loci, with DRB1 alleles showing the most associated TCRs and HLA-C alleles the fewest. Most CMV-associated TCR beta chains appeared to be HLA-restricted in a later analysis, and the HLA associations seemed to be driven largely by CMV exposure. In a later genetic analysis, a missense DCLRE1C variant was associated with V-gene and J-gene trimming of TCR beta chains, and the association was replicated in an independent cohort. A few of the identified cytomegalovirus-associated TCR beta chains were confirmed in vitro to be specific for cytomegalovirus antigens. Sequencing depth was assumed to be roughly uniform across donors in the presence/absence analyses, though that assumption may not hold. It was suggested by the authors that the approach could potentially be generalized to other disease states and immunological phenotypes. Strong co-occurrence of HLA alleles, especially DR and DQ, made assigning TCR associations to individual alleles difficult.

The cohort was made up of about 670 healthy bone marrow donors. At the time of sampling, every cohort member was nominally healthy, though immune exposures that went unrecorded were likely present. The donor tested CMV seronegative and was one of the 352 seronegative cohort members. Every donor gave a peripheral blood sample, and the peripheral blood mononuclear cells from that sample were used for TCR beta sequencing. Genomic DNA extraction from the blood cell samples was performed with the Qiagen DNeasy Blood Extraction Kit. Notes on this clone: This receptor's antigen is unknown. Within one base of it there is no much larger clone, and no base qualities were kept.

V loses 3 bases at its end and J loses 5 bases; junction bases beyond the gene matches: 13. From cysteine to phenylalanine, the CDR3 is 17 amino acids long. The CDR3 DNA has 51 bases and is translated from base 1. The germline V gene gives CDR1 as SGHAT and CDR2 as FQNNGV. Libraries came from the immunoSEQ multiplex PCR assay. The multiplex PCR relied on a mix of 60 forward primers for TCR Vbeta segments and 13 reverse primers for TCR Jbeta segments. The CDR3 region of rearranged TCR beta genes was amplified from genomic DNA by a multiplex PCR assay. On the Illumina HiSeq System, the amplified TCR beta libraries were sequenced as 87-base-pair reads. Per the original workflow: A later analysis counted tens of millions of unique TCR beta chains across the 690 or so repertoires, and roughly 10 million of these chains were shared by at least two donors. A nearest-neighbor algorithm error-corrected the raw reads and collapsed the reads into unique sequences, merging closely related sequences to remove PCR and sequencing errors. To assign V, D and J gene segments, CDR3 sequences were aligned to IMGT reference sequences. For a sequence to be retained, a match of at least six nucleotides was required to both a V gene segment and a J gene segment. Rearrangements were classified as productive when the CDR3 lacked stop codons and remained in frame with V and J, and all other rearrangements were classified as non-productive. Following IMGT convention, CDR3 was defined as the stretch from the second conserved V-encoded cysteine to the conserved J-encoded phenylalanine. In an earlier analysis of approximately 590 of the donors, sequences lacking an unambiguous match to a single V gene segment were excluded. In an earlier analysis of 450 to 750 of the donors, a V segment was called functional when productive rearrangements were above 56.7%, and segregating when the standard deviation between donors exceeded 5%. A statistical classification framework was built to diagnose cytomegalovirus status from the catalog of TCR beta chain sequences. In a later analysis, TCR nucleotide sequences were compared against IMGT/GENE-DB human TR gene sequences so that V and J genes could be assigned. Using the TCRdist pipeline, a later analysis assigned CDR3 sequences along with most-parsimonious VDJ recombination scenarios. In a later analysis, each TCR beta chain was defined by its CDR3 amino acid sequence together with its V-gene family, and reads without a unique V-gene family were excluded. A later analysis removed 592 highly shared, low-generation-probability nucleotide sequences to deal with suspected cross-contamination and a sequencing artifact. A later analysis calculated a clonal expansion index for each public chain from normalized within-repertoire ranks of inferred template counts. A later analysis computed generation probabilities with a VDJ recombination model fitted to out-of-frame rearrangements, and checked the results against IGoR. In a later analysis, hypergeometric tests were used to score TCR-TCR, TCR-HLA and TCR-CMV co-occurrence, with a repertoire-size bias correction applied to TCR pairs. To estimate false discovery rates, a later analysis permuted the HLA or CMV assignments 20 times. In a later analysis, co-occurring TCRs were grouped using DBSCAN, and TCRdist sequence similarity was added for clustering within HLA-allele-positive subsets. Repertoires with fewer than 30,000 or more than 120,000 public chains, plus five repertoires with anomalous nucleotide sharing, were excluded from co-occurrence clustering. Not all clones reach the TCRdb copy of this immuneACCESS table, which keeps in-frame sequences only. Checked studies attribute under half of the gap to unresolved V genes and leave the rest unexplained. V, J and clone size derive from that table, while D and trimming were established from the DNA sequence. Across this sample there are fewer than 110,000 clones, with roughly 76% seen only once. The ten biggest clones cover 3.5% to 5% of the sample.

The sequencing sample was made of PBMCs. The sequence derives from a man aged 35-49 years in good health and CMV-seronegative. The rearranged segments are TRBV11-2 and TRBJ2-5; the central 9 bases match TRBD1. The CDR3 corresponds to CASSLGPGTGIAETQYF. The DNA reads TGTGCCAGCAGCTTGGGCCCCGGGACAGGGATCGCGGAGACCCAGTACTTC.